The 10 T cell receptor beta chains below all came from one sample that was sequenced in a study of T cells in women clearing cervical HPV infection listed by TCRdb under 2018. Library generation was performed with the immunoSEQ multiplex PCR assay. The table comes from immuneACCESS by way of TCRdb, which keeps in-frame sequences with V and J called. Part of the clones is missing from these tables; in studies checked, under half for an unresolved V gene and the rest for unknown reasons. The sample table gives under 50,000 clones. Approximately 4.8% of the sample rests with the top ten. Sequenced input: blood buffy coat. Receptors were obtained from a woman between 18 and 70 years old with a cervical HPV16 infection that either progressed to CIN3+ or cleared (not recorded which).

The DNA read from the CDR3 is TGTGCCAGCTCACCACCGAATCCAGGGCGCGGAGAGACC. The encoded protein is CASSPPNPGRGET. The full CDR3 protein reads CASSPPNPGRGETQYF. The chain has TRBV18 and TRBJ2-5, with D maybe TRBD1 (5 bases). The DNA ends 3 residues before the CDR3 does, and the rest of the CDR3 is filled in from the germline J gene. Germline CDR1 reads KGHSH; CDR2 reads LQKENI. The V gene lost 0 bases and the J gene lost 4 bases, with 15 bases spanning the gap. There are 16 residues in the CDR3.

On this clone itself: The CDR3 goes on 3 residues after the read ends, and that part is filled in from the germline J gene. The chain employs TRBV6-4 and TRBJ2-1; TRBD2 agrees at 10 bases. V shed 6 bases, J shed 4 bases, and the junction held 6 bases outside the gene matches. This CDR3 has 15 residues. Germline V gene lookup returns CDR1 MRHNA and CDR2 SNTAGT. The CDR3 DNA, read in part, is TGTGCCAGCAGCGCTAGCGGGGGCCTGTACAATGAG. Amino acid sequence: CASSASGGLYNE. The full CDR3 protein is CASSASGGLYNEQFF.

Comments on this clone: The read ends 3 residues before the CDR3 terminus; that terminus is restored from the germline J gene. The chain is built from TRBV10-3 and TRBJ2-5; D is perhaps TRBD1 (5 bases). The CDR3 extends over 13 amino acids. CDR1 ENHRY and CDR2 SYGVKD come from the germline V gene. Trimming pared 5 bases from V and 3 bases from J, leaving 10 bases between. The chain's CDR3 is CAISNLQEETQYF. The sequenced part of the CDR3 DNA is TGTGCCATCAGTAATTTACAGGAAGAGACC.

Remarks on this clone: The CDR3 extends 3 residues past the end of the read, so its final part is completed from the germline J gene. The chain joins TRBV10-1 to TRBJ2-1; the D gene is possibly TRBD2 (6 bases). The germline CDR1 and CDR2 sequences are WNHNN and SYGVQD (reference sequence). V was trimmed by 0 bases and J by 6 bases, leaving 9 bases between them. The CDR3 contains 14 residues. The CDR3 spells CASSESRGSNEQFF. CDR3 DNA, as far as it was read: TGCGCCAGCAGTGAGTCCCGGGGGTCCAATGAG.

About this clone: The read terminates 3 residues before the CDR3 end, so the remaining end is supplied by the germline J gene. The chain has TRBV7-6 and TRBJ2-3; the match to TRBD2 covers 16 bases. Germline values: CDR1 SGHVS, CDR2 FNYEAQ. The CDR3 is made up of 18 amino acids. V gave up 4 bases and J gave up 3 bases; unmatched junction bases: 7. CDR3 DNA (partial): TGTGCCAGCAGCTCCGGGACTAGCGGGGGGGCCCTAACAGATACG. It specifies CASSSGTSGGALTDT. In full, the CDR3 is CASSSGTSGGALTDTQYF. The complete variable domain, with remaining parts taken from reference TRBV7-6 and TRBJ2-3, reads GAGVSQSPRYKVTKRGQDVALRCDPISGHVSLYWYRQALGQGPEFLTYFNYEAQQDKSGLPNDRFSAERPEGSISTLTIQRTEQRDSAMYRCASSSGTSGGALTDTQYFGPGTRLTVL.

With regard to this clone: The DNA ends 3 residues before the CDR3 does, and the rest of the CDR3 is filled in from the germline J gene. The rearrangement uses TRBV4-1 and TRBJ1-4; 8 bases line up with TRBD1. This CDR3 region has 16 residues. V was clipped by 1 base and J by 4 bases; unmatched bases: 5. Germline lookup yields CDR1 MGHRA and CDR2 YSYEKL. CDR3 region: CASSQGQGAFNEKLFF. The CDR3 bases that were read are TGCGCCAGCAGCCAAGGTCAGGGGGCCTTTAATGAAAAA.

Details on this clone: Coverage ceases 3 residues before the CDR3 finishes, and the germline J gene fills in the end. The chain carries TRBV7-9 and TRBJ2-1, with 10 bases lining up with TRBD1. V lost 2 bases to trimming and J lost 5 bases; unmatched junction nucleotides: 3. Germline V gives CDR1 SEHNR, CDR2 FQNEAQ (reference sequence). This CDR3 contains 15 residues. The part of the CDR3 DNA that was read is TGTGCCAGCAGCTTAAGCGGGACAGGGGACAATGAG. This translates into CASSLSGTGDNE. The full CDR3 is CASSLSGTGDNEQFF.

With respect to this clone: The CDR3 is cut off 3 residues early in the read; its end comes from the germline J gene. This chain joins TRBV11-2 and TRBJ1-1; D possibly corresponds to TRBD1 (5 bases). The V gene's germline CDR1 is SGHAT and CDR2 FQNNGV. The V and J ends lost 7 bases and 2 bases respectively, with 11 bases between them. The CDR3 covers 13 residues. The chain's CDR3 is CASNRGLNTEAFF. The covered CDR3 bases are TGTGCCAGCAATAGGGGACTAAACACTGAA.

About this clone itself: The read is 3 residues too short to cover the CDR3 end, so that end is filled in from the germline J gene. The chain recombines TRBV12-5 with TRBJ2-7, with TRBD1 matching 8 bases. V gave up 1 base and J gave up 3 bases; unmatched junction bases: 2. Germline values: CDR1 LGHNT, CDR2 FRNRAP. The CDR3 spans 14 residues. CDR3 DNA (partial): TGTGCTAGTGGTTTGGGACAGGGGCGCTACGAG. Translation: CASGLGQGRYE. The whole CDR3 sequence is CASGLGQGRYEQYF.

As regards this clone: Coverage ceases 3 residues before the CDR3 finishes, and the germline J gene fills in the end. The chain has TRBV7-8 and TRBJ2-7; TRBD2 might be the D (6 bases). Trimming took off 3 bases at V and 0 bases at J, with 9 bases between the two ends. The CDR3 is 14 residues long. Germline V CDR1 and CDR2: SGHVS, FQNEAQ. CDR3 protein: CASSLAGSSYEQYF. The part of the CDR3 DNA that was read is TGTGCCAGCAGCTTGGCGGGGAGCTCCTACGAG.